The clone carrying this TCR beta chain is a singleton in its sample. CDR3 length: 15 residues. Germline V gene sequence: CDR1 KGHSH, CDR2 LQKENI. Trimming shortened V by 8 bases and J by 2 bases, and 18 bases separated the two germline ends. The data are from a study of long-term antiretroviral therapy in people with HIV. The libraries were made with immunoSEQ v3.0 at survey level. Measured with immunoSEQ multiplex PCR; TCRdb has only the in-frame clones, and not every one. The table records some 20,000 clones, around three quarters of them present only once. The chain combines TRBV18 with TRBJ2-5, with D perhaps being TRBD1 or TRBD2 (5 bases each). Sequencing used unsorted PBMCs, obtained 2.3 years after starting antiretroviral therapy. The source of this sequence is a woman aged 40 to 50 with HIV. The CDR3 is CASTAGTGEQETQYF. The CDR3 DNA is TGTGCCAGCACTGCCGGGACGGGTGAACAAGAGACCCAGTACTTC.